Many counts were recorded for the clone carrying this T cell receptor (beta chain). Deletions cut 1 base from V and 4 bases from J, with 4 bases between. The length of the CDR3 is 11 residues. From germline, CDR1 is SQVTM and CDR2 ANQGSEA. This specimen comes from a study of early T cells in non-severe SARS-CoV-2 infection. Overall study: Sequencing used unsorted whole-blood bulk RNA, so chains lack pairing.

Unique molecular identifiers (one per individual cDNA molecule) were attached. TCRdb re-called the 5' RACE reads through MiXCR, storing one row per CDR3 protein. The sample consists of around 76,000 distinct CDR3 sequences, about 10% of them appearing once. The sample was whole blood. J is TRBJ1-1 and V is TRBV29-1, with D unclear. This sequence was found in an adult who was a healthcare worker with PCR-confirmed SARS-CoV-2 infection or an uninfected control (not recorded which). CDR3 in amino acids: CSVEGTTEAFF. DNA for the CDR3: TGCAGCGTTGAAGGAACCACTGAAGCTTTCTTT.